This T cell receptor (beta chain) was profiled in a study of shared clonotypes between healthy human individuals. Germline V gives CDR1 SNHLY, CDR2 FYNNEI. The CDR3 has 12 residues. V dropped 6 bases and J dropped 5 bases, with 10 bases sitting between them. The data were produced by immunoSEQ multiplex PCR, yet TCRdb's version contains in-frame clones alone and is incomplete. The repertoire holds a few million clones, with 90% to 95% as singletons. The receptor was derived from a man younger than 35 in good health. The sequenced material came from naive CD4+ T cells sorted from blood. Described subset: CD45RA+ positively selected. The rearrangement links TRBV2 to TRBJ2-5, with D maybe TRBD2 (6 bases). The CDR3 protein is CASRIAAETQYF. The CDR3 nucleotides read TGTGCCAGCAGGATAGCGGCCGAGACCCAGTACTTC. Supplemented by reference TRBV2 and TRBJ2-5, the full variable domain reads EPEVTQTPSHQVTQMGQEVILRCVPISNHLYFYWYRQILGQKVEFLVSFYNNEISEKSEIFDDQFSVERPDGSNFTLKIRSTKLEDSAMYFCASRIAAETQYFGPGTRLLVL.